The 24 T cell receptor beta chains given below trace back to one sample, sequenced in a study of T cells after yellow fever vaccination. Each CDR3 protein is one row after TCRdb ran MiXCR on the 5' RACE reads. The data contain around 120,000 distinct CDR3 sequences, over 12% of them seen just once; the ten biggest clones take up approximately 39%. The starting material was CD8+ T cells sorted from PBMCs, obtained 5 days after the yellow fever booster vaccination. Receptors originate from a man aged 18 to 35 who received the YFV17D yellow fever vaccine.

This rearrangement joins TRBV7-9 to TRBJ1-4; D uncertain. Trimming removed 8 bases from V and 8 bases from J, with 12 bases in between. CDR3 size: 12 residues. Germline V CDR1 and CDR2: SEHNR, FQNEAQ (reference sequence). CDR3 in amino acids: CASQFQGEKLFF. CDR3 bases: TGTGCCAGCCAATTCCAAGGGGAAAAACTGTTTTTT. Using reference TRBV7-9 and TRBJ1-4 for the parts outside the CDR3, the full variable domain is DTGVSQNPRHKITKRGQNVTFRCDPISEHNRLYWYRQTLGQGPEFLTYFQNEAQLEKSRLLSDRFSAERPKGSFSTLEIQRTEQGDSAMYLCASQFQGEKLFFGSGTQLSVL.

This clonotype was observed many times. V is TRBV9 and J is TRBJ2-7; TRBD1 agrees at 11 bases. The V gene end was trimmed by 4 bases and the J gene end by 2 bases; junction bases not matched to a gene: 2. The CDR3 is made up of 14 amino acids. Germline values: CDR1 SGDLS, CDR2 YYNGEE. CDR3 residues: CASSPGQGAYEQYF. CDR3 nucleotide sequence: TGTGCCAGCAGCCCGGGACAGGGGGCCTACGAGCAGTACTTC.

This clonotype was recorded a few times. The chain joins TRBV20-1 to TRBJ2-7; 7 bases are a match to TRBD1. The germline CDR1 and CDR2 sequences are DFQATT and SNEGSKA (reference sequence). Germline trimming cut 3 bases from V and 0 bases from J; bases unmatched to any gene: 5. The CDR3 totals 14 residues. For the CDR3, the DNA is TGCAGTGCTAGTGAGGACAGGAGCTCCTACGAGCAGTACGTC. It codes for CSASEDRSSYEQYV.

This clonotype was recorded at least ten times. The chain is built from TRBV4-1 and TRBJ1-5; D perhaps matches TRBD1 (5 bases). Germline CDR1 reads MGHRA; CDR2 reads YSYEKL. V was pared by 0 bases and J by 0 bases, with 6 bases between. The CDR3 sequence is 15 residues long. Here the CDR3 reads CASSQDQGSNQPQHF. The CDR3 nucleotides are TGCGCCAGCAGCCAAGATCAGGGTAGCAATCAGCCCCAGCATTTT.

The CDR3 spells CASRGSRGVWETQYF. The DNA of the CDR3 is TGTGCCAGCAGGGGATCAAGGGGGGTCTGGGAGACCCAGTACTTC. This chain links TRBV3-1 with TRBJ2-5; D possibly uses TRBD1 or TRBD2 (6 bases each). CDR1 is LGHDT and CDR2 is YNNKEL in the germline V gene (reference sequence). The CDR3 has 15 amino acids. The V end was cut by 6 bases, the J end by 5 bases, with 19 bases between.

DNA for the CDR3: TGTGCCAGCAGCTCGAGGACTAGCGGGGGTGGGGGGACCCAGTACTTC. Protein sequence: CASSSRTSGGGGTQYF. The chain uses TRBV5-5 and TRBJ2-5; 13 positions agree with TRBD2. Germline CDR1 reads SGHKS; CDR2 reads YYEKEE (reference sequence). The CDR3 has 16 residues. The V and J ends lost 3 bases and 7 bases, in that order; junction bases with no gene match: 9.

This clonotype was observed a few times. The rearrangement joins TRBV29-1 to TRBJ2-6; no clear D gene. The CDR3 contains 13 residues. Trimming removed 6 bases from V and 2 bases from J, with 8 bases in between. Germline values: CDR1 SQVTM, CDR2 ANQGSEA. CDR3 loop: CSVWITGANVLTF. CDR3 bases: TGCAGCGTGTGGATAACTGGGGCCAACGTCCTGACTTTC.

This chain uses TRBV20-1 with TRBJ2-3; D perhaps matches TRBD1 (5 bases). From germline, CDR1 is DFQATT and CDR2 SNEGSKA (reference sequence). This CDR3 is 13 amino acids long. The ends were cut back, 5 bases at V and 4 bases at J, with 13 bases in the middle. CDR3 amino acids: CSASWGGADTQYF. CDR3 nucleotide sequence: TGCAGTGCTTCTTGGGGCGGCGCAGATACGCAGTATTTT.

In this sample, this clonotype turned up a few times. The chain carries TRBV20-1 and TRBJ2-7; tentatively, D is TRBD1 (6 bases). The CDR3 runs 13 residues. Between the trimmed V and J ends, which lost 0 bases and 3 bases, there was a span of 9 bases. In germline, CDR1 is DFQATT, CDR2 SNEGSKA (reference sequence). The CDR3 is CSARERTVYEQYF. In DNA, the CDR3 is TGCAGTGCTAGAGAGCGGACAGTCTACGAGCAGTACTTC.

The rearrangement uses TRBV7-6 and TRBJ1-6, with TRBD1 as a possible D gene (6 bases). V was cut by 5 bases and J by 3 bases, with 14 bases left in between. CDR1 and CDR2 (germline): SGHVS, FNYEAQ. The CDR3 has 16 amino acids. CDR3 nucleotides: TGTGCCAGCAGCCCCCAGGGGCACCTCTATAATTCACCCCTCCACTTT. It encodes CASSPQGHLYNSPLHF.

This clonotype was recorded a few times. The J gene is TRBJ1-2, the V gene TRBV7-9; TRBD1 aligns across 9 bases. Germline V gives CDR1 SEHNR, CDR2 FQNEAQ (reference sequence). After removal of 7 bases from V and 7 bases from J, the junction contained 7 bases not matched to a gene. CDR3 length: 13 amino acids. Here the CDR3 reads CASTFRDRAGYTF. The CDR3 region has the DNA TGTGCCAGCACCTTCCGGGACAGGGCTGGCTACACCTTC. Full variable domain (remainder filled in from reference TRBV7-9 and TRBJ1-2): DTGVSQNPRHKITKRGQNVTFRCDPISEHNRLYWYRQTLGQGPEFLTYFQNEAQLEKSRLLSDRFSAERPKGSFSTLEIQRTEQGDSAMYLCASTFRDRAGYTFGSGTRLTVV.

This clonotype occurred a few times. The chain links TRBV20-1 to TRBJ2-1, with TRBD2 matching over 14 bases. Germline trimming cut 5 bases from V and 7 bases from J; bases unmatched to any gene: 7. Germline assignment: CDR1 DFQATT and CDR2 SNEGSKA (reference sequence). The CDR3 extends over 15 amino acids. The CDR3 loop is CSARPGLAGENEQFF. The DNA for the CDR3 is TGCAGTGCTCGTCCGGGACTAGCGGGGGAGAATGAGCAGTTCTTC.

The CDR3 DNA reads TGCGCCAGCAGCCAAGATGGCGGGGGGGCCGGTAAGACCGGGGAGCTGTTTTTT. Translating it yields CASSQDGGGAGKTGELFF. V gene TRBV4-3 combines with J gene TRBJ2-2; 9 bases are a match to TRBD2. The CDR3 runs to 18 residues. CDR1 LGHNA and CDR2 YSLEER come from the germline V gene. V lost 0 bases, J lost 5 bases, and 10 bases stayed unmatched.

This clonotype occurred a few times. The chain couples TRBV9 to TRBJ2-5; D possibly matches TRBD1 or TRBD2 (5 bases each). This CDR3 region has 15 residues. Trimming shortened V by 0 bases and J by 0 bases, and 9 bases separated the two germline ends. Looked up from germline, CDR1 is SGDLS and CDR2 is YYNGEE. CDR3 in DNA: TGTGCCAGCAGCGTAGAGGGGCGGGACCAAGAGACCCAGTACTTC. This sequence encodes CASSVEGRDQETQYF.

The chain is built from TRBV6-5 and TRBJ2-3; tentatively, D is TRBD1 (5 bases). Trimming took off 1 base at V and 0 bases at J, with 8 bases between the two ends. The CDR3 sequence is 15 residues long. Looked up from germline, CDR1 is MNHEY and CDR2 is SVGAGI. CDR3 bases: TGTGCCAGCAGTTACTGGGGCTCTAGCACAGATACGCAGTATTTT. Translation: CASSYWGSSTDTQYF.

This chain links TRBV24-1 with TRBJ2-1; 8 nucleotides line up with TRBD1. CDR1 and CDR2 (germline): KGHDR, SFDVKD. This CDR3 comprises 14 residues. With V trimmed by 4 bases and J by 5 bases, 3 bases remained unmatched. CDR3 bases: TGTGCCACCAGTGAGGCAGGGGGCAACAATGAGCAGTTCTTC. Its translation: CATSEAGGNNEQFF.

V is TRBV4-2 and J is TRBJ2-1; 7 nucleotides align to TRBD1. Germline V gene sequence: CDR1 LGHNA, CDR2 YNFKEQ. There are 15 residues in the CDR3. The junction had 8 bases not matched to a gene; V was cut back by 2 bases and J by 7 bases. CDR3 amino acids: CASSQFFMTGNEQFF. CDR3 in DNA: TGTGCCAGCAGCCAATTTTTCATGACAGGGAATGAGCAGTTCTTC.

A few counts support this clonotype. The V gene is TRBV2, the J gene TRBJ1-2; D not certain. CDR1 and CDR2 from the germline V gene are SNHLY and FYNNEI. Between the trimmed V and J ends, which lost 3 bases and 5 bases, there was a span of 13 bases. The CDR3 contains 14 residues. The CDR3 sequence is CASSEDRSAYGYTF. The CDR3 DNA follows: TGTGCCAGCAGTGAGGATCGCTCCGCTTATGGCTACACCTTC.

This clonotype was picked up a small number of times. The CDR3 sequence is CASSAAARPTDTQYF. The CDR3, as DNA: TGTGCCAGCAGCGCGGCCGCTCGTCCGACAGATACGCAGTATTTT. V gene TRBV9 combines with J gene TRBJ2-3; D not resolved. V was cut by 3 bases and J by 3 bases, with 14 bases left in between. Germline V CDR1 and CDR2: SGDLS, YYNGEE. CDR3 size: 15 residues.

This clonotype showed up just a few times. Compared with germline, one end of the junction differs, possibly owing to a read error. The chain is built from TRBV29-1 and TRBJ2-1; 8 bases fit TRBD1. The CDR3 totals 11 residues. Germline CDR1 is SQVTM and CDR2 is ANQGSEA. The CDR3 nucleotides are TGCAGCGTTGAAGGCCCGGGACAGGACTACTTC. Encoded protein: CSVEGPGQDYF.

This chain links TRBV7-6 with TRBJ2-7; D unresolved. With 5 bases removed from V and 5 bases from J, the gap between germline ends came to 22 bases. This CDR3 is built from 16 residues. Germline values: CDR1 SGHVS, CDR2 FNYEAQ. CDR3 sequence reads: CASSPSTMVTSDEQYF. DNA of the CDR3: TGTGCCAGCAGCCCATCGACCATGGTTACATCCGACGAGCAGTACTTC.

This clonotype has more than one count but fewer than ten. This sequence joins TRBV5-1 and TRBJ2-5, with D uncertain. The germline CDR1 and CDR2 sequences are SGHRS and YFSETQ. Trimming took 5 bases from V and 5 from J, leaving 16 bases between them. CDR3 length: 14 residues. DNA of the CDR3: TGCGCCAGCAGTCCTTTTAGTTCGTTGGAGACCCAGTACTTC. It translates to CASSPFSSLETQYF.

This chain uses TRBV28 with TRBJ2-7; D is perhaps TRBD2 (5 bases). V was clipped by 4 bases and J by 3 bases, with 13 bases between them. The CDR3 is 14 amino acids. CDR1 and CDR2 (germline): MDHEN, SYDVKM. CDR3 DNA: TGTGCCAGCAGTTCCACGGACTCATTCTACGAGCAGTACGTC. It specifies CASSSTDSFYEQYV.

The rearrangement uses TRBV7-8 and TRBJ1-5, with D tentatively TRBD1 (6 bases). Germline V gene data show CDR1 as SGHVS and CDR2 as FQNEAQ. The CDR3 loop spans 16 amino acids. The ends were cut back, 5 bases at V and 0 bases at J, with 14 bases in the middle. CDR3 in amino acids: CASSTNRESSNQPQHF. CDR3 coding DNA: TGTGCCAGCAGCACCAACAGGGAGTCTAGCAATCAGCCCCAGCATTTT.